This TCR beta chain was sequenced in a study of T cells in Graves' hyperthyroidism and ophthalmopathy. Study-level points and caveats: From stable hyperthyroidism, ophthalmopathy was separated by a 13 V-J model.

Details on this clonotype: Its antigen is currently unknown.

There were TCR beta CDR3 regions amplified from RNA transcripts. In the first-round RT-PCR of the TCR CDR3, the HTBI primer set was used. TCRdb itself ran the multiplex PCR reads through MiXCR, one entry per CDR3 protein. Among around 600,000 distinct CDR3 sequences listed, around 16% were seen once. CDR1 is LNHDA, CDR2 SQIVND, per germline (reference sequence). V dropped 1 base and J dropped 5; count of bases not matched to a gene: 4. The CDR3 has 15 residues. Sequenced material: blood. V gene TRBV19 combines with J gene TRBJ2-5; 10 positions match TRBD1. The receptor was derived from a woman aged 35 to 49 with Graves' ophthalmopathy. CDR3 sequence reads: CASSIGQGATETQYF. DNA for the CDR3: TGTGCCAGTAGTATAGGACAGGGGGCTACGGAGACCCAGTACTTC.